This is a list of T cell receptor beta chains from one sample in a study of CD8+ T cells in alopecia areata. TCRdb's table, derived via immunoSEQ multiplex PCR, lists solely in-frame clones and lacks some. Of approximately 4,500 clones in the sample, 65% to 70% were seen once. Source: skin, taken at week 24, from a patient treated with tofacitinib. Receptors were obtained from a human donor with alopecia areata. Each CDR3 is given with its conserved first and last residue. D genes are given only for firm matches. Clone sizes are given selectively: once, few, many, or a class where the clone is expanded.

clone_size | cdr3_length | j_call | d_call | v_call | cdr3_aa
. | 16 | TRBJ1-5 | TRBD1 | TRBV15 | CATSRPGQGPDQPQHF
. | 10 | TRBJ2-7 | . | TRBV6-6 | CASLSYEQYF
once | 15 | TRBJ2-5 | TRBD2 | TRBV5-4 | CASSLAGGRSETQYF
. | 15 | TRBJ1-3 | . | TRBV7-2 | CASSLEGLSGNTIYF
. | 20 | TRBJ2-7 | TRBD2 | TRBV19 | CASSIGWPASGNLRTYEQYF
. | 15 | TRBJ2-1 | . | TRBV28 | CASSFVQGNRNEQFF
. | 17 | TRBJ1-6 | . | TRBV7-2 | CASSLALHRSRNSPLHF
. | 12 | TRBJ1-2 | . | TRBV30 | CAWSVQRTGYTF
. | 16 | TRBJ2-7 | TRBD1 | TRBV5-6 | CASSRKSWDSSYEQYF
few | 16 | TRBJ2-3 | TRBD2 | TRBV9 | CASSEGTSGTIDTQYF